The entry below gives a single T cell receptor beta chain sequence along with its context. Its cognate antigen is unknown. The source of the sample is a study of graft-versus-host responses after intestinal transplantation. About the research overall: Anti-thymocyte globulin induction preceded about 3 years of tacrolimus and steroid maintenance in all recipients.

Trimming removed 8 bases at V and 4 bases at J, with 7 bases between. CDR1 SNHLY and CDR2 FYNNEI come from the germline V gene. This CDR3 region has 11 residues. The method was immunoSEQ multiplex PCR; TCRdb's version includes in-frame clones alone and lacks a portion of them. The profile shows 100,000 or so clones, roughly 92% of them singletons. Sequenced material: unstimulated CD4+ T cells sorted from spleen or lymph node cells, taken before intestinal transplant. The sequence derives from a human donor who received an intestinal transplant. This chain links TRBV2 with TRBJ2-3; no firm D call. The CDR3 nucleotides read TGTGCCAGCTGGCGGTCAGATACGCAGTATTTT. Its translation is CASWRSDTQYF.